This is a list of T cell receptor beta chains from one sample in a study of T cells in Graves' hyperthyroidism and ophthalmopathy. TCRdb re-derived calls from the multiplex PCR reads in MiXCR, one entry per CDR3 protein. The sample has under 400,000 distinct CDR3 sequences; around a sixth are singletons. The sequencing sample was made of blood. The receptors were sampled from a woman aged 18-29 years with Graves' hyperthyroidism that later progressed to Graves' ophthalmopathy. The CDR3 runs from the conserved cysteine through the conserved F or W. A D gene is named only where the DNA matches it firmly. Some rows mark clone size as missing; the rest say once, few, many or name a class of expanded clone.

-	TRBV6-2/TRBV6-3	TRBJ2-3	-	CASSYSVLSSGGGRGADTQYF	TGTGCCAGCAGTTACTCGGTCCTTTCTAGCGGAGGGGGGCGTGGGGCAGATACGCAGTATTTT
-	TRBV27	TRBJ1-6	TRBD1	CASSLSYRGWIPLHF	TGTGCCAGCAGTTTATCTTACAGGGGGTGGATACCCCTCCACTTT
few	TRBV20-1	TRBJ1-5	TRBD1	CSAGQGGGQPQHF	TGCAGTGCGGGACAGGGCGGCGGTCAGCCCCAGCATTTT
many	TRBV30	TRBJ2-1	-	CAWSTAALYNEQFF	TGTGCCTGGAGTACAGCGGCGTTATACAATGAGCAGTTCTTC
-	TRBV4-1	TRBJ2-1	TRBD2	CASSQDPAGRAREQFF	TGCGCCAGCAGCCAAGACCCCGCCGGGAGGGCACGAGAGCAGTTCTTC
-	TRBV10-3	TRBJ2-7	-	CAISTRQGGVYEQYF	TGTGCCATCAGTACCCGACAGGGAGGTGTGTACGAGCAGTACTTC
many	TRBV11-2	TRBJ2-3	TRBD1	CASSWTGGPTDTQYF	TGTGCCAGCAGCTGGACAGGAGGCCCCACAGATACGCAGTATTTT
few	TRBV4-3	TRBJ2-5	TRBD2	CASSQDGLAGGWETQYF	TGCGCCAGCAGCCAAGATGGGCTAGCGGGAGGATGGGAGACCCAGTACTTC
-	TRBV12-5	TRBJ2-1	-	CASGLTGAKTLNEQFF	TGTGCTAGTGGTTTAACGGGAGCGAAGACCCTTAATGAGCAGTTCTTC
-	TRBV28	TRBJ1-5	-	CASSLLGFRNQLQHF	TGTGCCAGCAGTTTATTGGGTTTCAGAAATCAGCTCCAGCATTTT
few	TRBV19	TRBJ1-5	-	CASNLGGAQPQHF	TGTGCCAGTAACCTTGGGGGGGCCCAGCCCCAGCATTTT
many	TRBV5-6	TRBJ2-7	-	CASSLTLLESYEQYF	TGTGCCAGCAGCCTGACCTTGTTGGAGTCTTACGAGCAGTACTTC
many	TRBV7-8	TRBJ2-5	-	CASSLEWLEETQYF	TGTGCCAGCAGCTTAGAATGGCTGGAAGAGACCCAGTACTTC
few	TRBV27	TRBJ2-7	-	CASSQTEGTYEQYF	TGTGCCAGCAGTCAAACAGAGGGGACCTACGAGCAGTACTTC
-	TRBV27	TRBJ2-7	TRBD1	CASSFPGLDRGNEQYF	TGTGCCAGCAGTTTCCCCGGACTCGACAGGGGGAATGAGCAGTACTTC
-	TRBV6-1	TRBJ2-7	-	CASSYAGEGGVQYF	TGTGCCAGCAGTTACGCGGGGGAAGGGGGAGTGCAGTACTTC
many	TRBV20-1	TRBJ2-3	TRBD1	CSARGRGGRSTDTQYF	TGCAGTGCTAGAGGGCGAGGGGGCAGGAGCACAGATACGCAGTATTTT
-	TRBV20-1	TRBJ2-7	-	CSAHASHSSYEQYF	TGCAGTGCTCACGCCAGCCACTCCTCCTACGAGCAGTACTTC
many	TRBV7-2	TRBJ2-5	TRBD2	CASSPGGGRETQYF	TGTGCCAGCAGCCCCGGGGGGGGGAGAGAGACCCAGTACTTC
many	TRBV20-1	TRBJ2-3	-	CSARDPGWETDTQYF	TGCAGTGCTAGAGATCCAGGTTGGGAGACAGATACGCAGTATTTT
-	TRBV20-1	TRBJ2-2	TRBD2	CSVGGPRMVAGNTGELFF	TGCAGTGTTGGTGGCCCCCGGATGGTAGCGGGGAACACCGGGGAGCTGTTTTTT
few	TRBV12-3/TRBV12-4	TRBJ2-7	-	CASSLREIDEQYF	TGTGCCAGCAGCCTCCGGGAGATCGACGAGCAGTACTTC
few	TRBV28	TRBJ2-3	-	CASSFPLTSSTDTQYF	TGTGCCAGCAGTTTCCCCTTAACTTCTAGCACAGATACGCAGTATTTT
few	TRBV9	TRBJ2-1	TRBD2	CASSPRTSGSTYNEQFF	TGTGCCAGCAGCCCTCGGACTAGCGGGAGTACCTACAATGAGCAGTTCTTC
few	TRBV2	TRBJ2-7	TRBD1	CASSTPGQGTDEQYF	TGTGCCAGCTCTACCCCGGGACAGGGGACAGACGAGCAGTACTTC
many	TRBV20-1	TRBJ2-3	-	CSASRGGTDTQYF	TGCAGTGCTAGCCGGGGAGGCACAGATACGCAGTATTTT
many	TRBV10-3	TRBJ2-1	TRBD2	CAISESLSGSTYNEQFF	TGTGCCATCAGTGAGTCGTTAAGCGGGAGTACCTACAATGAGCAGTTCTTC
-	TRBV6-1	TRBJ2-2	TRBD2	CASSRLAGGTNTGELFF	TGTGCCAGCAGTCGACTAGCGGGAGGAACGAACACCGGGGAGCTGTTTTTT
few	TRBV20-1	TRBJ1-2	TRBD1	CSARDRTNYGYTF	TGCAGTGCTAGGGACAGGACGAACTATGGCTACACCTTC
many	TRBV7-9	TRBJ2-5	-	CASSLKRDQETQYF	TGTGCCAGCAGCTTGAAGCGGGACCAAGAGACCCAGTACTTC
few	TRBV28	TRBJ2-7	TRBD2	CASTVGGGAGEQYF	TGTGCCAGCACCGTGGGGGGAGGGGCAGGCGAGCAGTACTTC
-	TRBV7-9	TRBJ2-5	-	CASSLTAPHRDPRLKETQYF	TGTGCCAGCAGCTTAACCGCACCGCACCGAGACCCAAGGCTCAAAGAGACCCAGTACTTC
many	TRBV2	TRBJ2-5	TRBD1	CASSGQGNPQETQYF	TGTGCCAGCAGTGGACAGGGCAACCCTCAAGAGACCCAGTACTTC
-	TRBV20-1	TRBJ2-1	-	CSAREEAGSSYNEQFF	TGCAGTGCTAGAGAGGAAGCGGGCAGCTCCTACAATGAGCAGTTCTTC
-	TRBV4-3	TRBJ2-2	TRBD1	CASSQDSGTGPTGELFF	TGCGCCAGCAGCCAAGATAGTGGGACAGGGCCCACCGGGGAGCTGTTTTTT
many	TRBV11-2	TRBJ1-1	-	CASSLRSRLTEAFF	TGTGCCAGCAGCTTAAGGTCCCGGCTTACTGAAGCTTTCTTT
many	TRBV3-1	TRBJ1-3	-	CASSQDPRTSSGNTIYF	TGTGCCAGCAGCCAAGATCCCCGGACGTCCTCTGGAAACACCATATATTTT
many	TRBV27	TRBJ2-5	TRBD1	CASSPGTGSRGETQYF	TGTGCCAGTTCGCCCGGGACAGGATCCAGGGGAGAGACCCAGTACTTC
many	TRBV20-1	TRBJ1-2	TRBD1	CSARGGQAFDYGYTF	TGCAGTGCTAGAGGGGGACAGGCTTTCGACTATGGCTACACCTTC
-	TRBV20-1	TRBJ2-5	TRBD1	CSASGETGGEETQYF	TGCAGTGCTAGCGGTGAAACAGGGGGCGAGGAGACCCAGTACTTC
few	TRBV29-1	TRBJ2-2	TRBD1	CSVGWTGRNTGELFF	TGCAGCGTTGGTTGGACAGGGAGGAACACCGGGGAGCTGTTTTTT
-	TRBV10-1	TRBJ2-3	-	CASSARSRTDTQYF	TGCGCCAGCAGTGCTCGGTCCCGAACAGATACGCAGTATTTT
few	TRBV19	TRBJ1-5	TRBD1	CASSIGSAGGNQPQHF	TGTGCCAGTAGTATAGGGTCGGCAGGGGGGAATCAGCCCCAGCATTTT
few	TRBV4-2	TRBJ2-5	-	CASSQDGYQETQYF	TGTGCCAGCAGCCAAGATGGCTACCAAGAGACCCAGTACTTC
-	TRBV7-9	TRBJ2-1	TRBD2	CASGLAGAHEQFF	TGTGCCAGCGGGCTAGCGGGAGCCCATGAGCAGTTCTTC
many	TRBV20-1	TRBJ2-1	TRBD2	CSPTSGSYNEQFF	TGCAGTCCAACTAGCGGCTCCTACAATGAGCAGTTCTTC
few	TRBV12-3/TRBV12-4	TRBJ1-3	-	CASSSSWDGSGNTIYF	TGTGCCAGCAGTTCCTCGTGGGACGGTTCTGGAAACACCATATATTTT
-	TRBV9	TRBJ2-7	TRBD1	CASSEGQGASYEQYF	TGTGCCAGCAGCGAGGGACAGGGGGCGAGCTACGAGCAGTACTTC
-	TRBV27	TRBJ1-1	-	CASRQSGYTEAFF	TGTGCCAGCAGACAATCGGGGTACACTGAAGCTTTCTTT
few	TRBV6-1	TRBJ1-6	-	CASSEWAGRNNSPLHF	TGTGCCAGCAGTGAGTGGGCAGGCCGAAATAATTCACCCCTCCACTTT
-	TRBV7-6	TRBJ2-3	TRBD1	CASSLQGAADTQYF	TGTGCCAGCAGCTTACAGGGGGCGGCAGATACGCAGTATTTT
few	TRBV28	TRBJ2-5	-	CASSPDPLLETQYF	TGTGCCAGCAGTCCAGACCCGCTTCTGGAGACCCAGTACTTC